The source of this T cell receptor beta chain is a study of response to subunit inactivated influenza vaccine. V was pared by 5 bases and J by 4 bases, with 8 bases between. This CDR3 contains 13 residues. General observations from the study: Only a handful of new T cells, the authors suggested, are recruited with each seasonal influenza vaccination.

Only a few counts were recorded for this clonotype. Its cognate antigen is unknown. Each CDR3 protein gets one entry after TCRdb re-called the RT-PCR reads with MiXCR. This sample has 610,000 or so distinct CDR3 sequences, with approximately 14% found just once. The source is a man aged 50 to 60 who received an inactivated influenza vaccine. The V and J genes are TRBV12-3 or TRBV12-4 and TRBJ2-2; D possibly corresponds to TRBD1 (6 bases). The specimen comprised PBMCs from blood, sampled less than 13 days after vaccination. The CDR3 DNA reads TGTGCCAGCAGTGCAGGGGCCACCGGGGAGCTGTTTTTT. Its translation: CASSAGATGELFF.